A single sample gave rise to the 9 T cell receptor beta chains below, sequenced in a study of Ad26.COV2.S vaccination and SARS-CoV-2 variants. Treatment indicated: roughly 18 received Ad26.COV2.S at low or high dose, single or two shots; about 5 received placebo; per-sample allocation not given. Samples came from day 63 after the first vaccine or placebo injection. Assay: immunoSEQ multiplex PCR; the TCRdb copy retains only in-frame clones and omits some. Of approximately 350,000 clones listed, 80% to 90% were seen once; the top ten hold around 7.4%. Sequencing used peripheral blood, obtained in a trial of Ad26.COV2.S vaccine versus placebo. The receptors were sampled from a person between 18 and 59 years old who received the Ad26.COV2.S COVID-19 vaccine or a placebo.

The genes are TRBV7-2 and TRBJ2-7; 8 bases align to TRBD2. Germline V CDR1 and CDR2: SGHTA, FQGNSA. The CDR3 is made up of 15 amino acids. V gave up 10 bases and J gave up 3 bases; unmatched junction bases: 14. The DNA of the CDR3 is TGTGCCACCCAGGGGCGGGCGGGAGGTGGCTACGAGCAGTACTTC. Translated: CATQGRAGGGYEQYF.

The gene calls are TRBV29-1 and TRBJ2-7; unclear D gene. The CDR3 contains 12 residues. Germline V gene sequence: CDR1 SQVTM, CDR2 ANQGSEA. Here the CDR3 DNA reads TGCATCTGGGTCGCCTTCTCCTACGAGCAGTACTTC. Protein product: CIWVAFSYEQYF.

J is TRBJ2-7 and V is TRBV6-4, with D tentatively TRBD1 (6 bases). The germline gives CDR1 MRHNA, CDR2 SNTAGT. CDR3 length: 16 amino acids. V gave up 0 bases and J gave up 0 bases, with 12 bases separating them. The CDR3 spells CASSDSGHRHSYEQYF. In DNA, the CDR3 is TGTGCCAGCAGTGACTCGGGACACCGGCACTCCTACGAGCAGTACTTC.

V is TRBV18 and J is TRBJ2-7; D is possibly TRBD1 (6 bases). The CDR3 is made up of 14 amino acids. The V end lost 4 bases, the J end lost 5 bases, and 15 bases lay between the germline ends. CDR1 is KGHSH and CDR2 is LQKENI in the germline V gene. CDR3 nucleotides: TGTGCCAGCTCACTTTCCAGGGGAAACAACGAGCAGTACTTC. It specifies CASSLSRGNNEQYF.

This clone is a singleton in its sample. The chain joins TRBV30 to TRBJ2-3; 7 bases fit TRBD1. Looked up from germline, CDR1 is GTSNPN and CDR2 is SVGIG (reference sequence). The CDR3 has 18 residues. Germline trimming cut 2 bases from V and 1 base from J; bases unmatched to any gene: 15. CDR3 loop: CAWSTPGGPTGGTDTQYF. CDR3 sequence (DNA): TGTGCCTGGAGTACCCCAGGGGGACCAACTGGGGGCACAGATACGCAGTATTTT. The full variable domain, with the rest looked up from reference TRBV30 and TRBJ2-3, is SQTIHQWPATLVQPVGSPLSLECTVEGTSNPNLYWYRQAAGRGLQLLFYSVGIGQISSEVPQNLSASRPQDRQFILSSKKLLLSDSGFYLCAWSTPGGPTGGTDTQYFGPGTRLTVL.

This clone was detected only a few times. The J gene is TRBJ1-1, the V gene TRBV6-2 or TRBV6-3, with a possible D match to TRBD1 (6 bases). The CDR3 is 15 amino acids. In germline, CDR1 is MNHEY, CDR2 SVGEGT. V lost 5 bases, J lost 4 bases, and 17 bases lay in between. CDR3 in DNA: TGTGCCAGCAGTCGTCAACAGGGAGTGGGCACTGAAGCTTTCTTT. Protein product: CASSRQQGVGTEAFF.

V is TRBV5-1 and J is TRBJ1-2; D possibly corresponds to TRBD1 (5 bases). The germline V gene encodes CDR1 SGHRS and CDR2 YFSETQ. With 1 base removed from V and 2 bases from J, the gap between germline ends came to 6 bases. The CDR3 has 13 amino acids. In DNA form, the CDR3 reads TGCGCCAGCAGCTTGAACAGGAACTATGGCTACACCTTC. Its protein is CASSLNRNYGYTF.

This rearrangement joins TRBV6-5 to TRBJ2-1; 8 bases fit TRBD2. The CDR3 is made up of 13 amino acids. Germline values: CDR1 MNHEY, CDR2 SVGAGI. V gave up 6 bases and J gave up 5 bases; unmatched junction bases: 3. In nucleotides, the CDR3 is TGTGCCAGCAGGACCGGGGGGGACAATGAGCAGTTCTTC. Translated: CASRTGGDNEQFF.

V and J are TRBV7-9 and TRBJ1-5; 8 bases map to TRBD1. Germline CDR1 reads SEHNR; CDR2 reads FQNEAQ (reference sequence). J lost 6 bases, V lost 1 base, and 2 bases had no gene match. The CDR3 length is 14 residues. CDR3: CASSLGQGSQPQHF. The CDR3 DNA follows: TGTGCCAGCAGCTTAGGACAGGGGAGTCAGCCCCAGCATTTT.